This T cell receptor (beta chain) was retrieved from a study of blood T cell repertoires in COVID-19. The overall study: T cells, B-cell-depleted T cells, or PBMCs provided the cDNA or gDNA that served as material.

How the authors handled the data: Researchers report that nucleated cell counts were estimated from reference gene primer amplification. This table comes from immunoSEQ multiplex PCR, and its TCRdb copy is limited to in-frame clones, with some not included. V and J calls and clone size come straight from that table; D and trimming were deduced from the DNA. Of 150,000 or so clones detected, roughly 76% appear once; the ten largest clones hold 7.5% to 9.5%. The sequencing input was peripheral blood. This receptor was identified in a human donor with acute or convalescent COVID-19. The donor label of this sample is uncertain.

CDR3 region: CASSSGTGNSSPLHF. CDR3 DNA: TGTGCCAGCAGCTCCGGGACAGGGAATTCGTCACCCCTCCACTTT. The genes are TRBV6-5 and TRBJ1-6; 9 nucleotides match TRBD1. The germline CDR1 and CDR2 sequences are MNHEY and SVGAGI. CDR3 length: 15 amino acids. V was pared by 6 bases and J by 10 bases, with 10 bases of the junction left unmatched.